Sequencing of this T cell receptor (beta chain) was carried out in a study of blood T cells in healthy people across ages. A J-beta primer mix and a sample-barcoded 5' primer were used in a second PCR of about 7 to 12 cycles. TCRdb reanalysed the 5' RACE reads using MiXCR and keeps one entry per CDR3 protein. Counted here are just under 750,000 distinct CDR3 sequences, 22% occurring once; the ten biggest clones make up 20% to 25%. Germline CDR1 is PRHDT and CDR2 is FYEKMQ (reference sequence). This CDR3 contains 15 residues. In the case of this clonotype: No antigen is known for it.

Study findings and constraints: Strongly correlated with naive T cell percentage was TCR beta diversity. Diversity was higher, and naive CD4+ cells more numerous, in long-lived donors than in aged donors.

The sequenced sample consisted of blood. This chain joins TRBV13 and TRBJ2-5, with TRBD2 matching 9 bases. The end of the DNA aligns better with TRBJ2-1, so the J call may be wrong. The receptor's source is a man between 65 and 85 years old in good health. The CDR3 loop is CASSPSGIDRNEQFF. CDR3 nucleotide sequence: TGTGCCAGCAGTCCTAGCGGGATTGATAGAAATGAGCAGTTCTTC.